The rows below give T cell receptor beta chains drawn from one sample of a study of cytomegalovirus exposure and HLA in healthy donors. Produced via immunoSEQ multiplex PCR; TCRdb's table is partial and in-frame only. The sample lists over 200,000 clones, roughly 90% occurring once. Sequenced input: PBMCs. These receptors originate from a woman younger than 30 in good health and CMV-seronegative. Both conserved end residues are part of each CDR3. The D gene is left open where the match is weak. Clone size is stated in some rows and not others, as once, few, many or a class when expanded.

j_call	clone_size	v_call	d_call	cdr3_aa	cdr3_nt
TRBJ2-1	.	TRBV4-1	.	CASSQEKDYYNEQFF	TGCGCCAGCAGCCAAGAAAAGGACTATTACAATGAGCAGTTCTTC
TRBJ2-1	.	TRBV6-1	TRBD2	CASSEAGPGLDNEQFF	TGTGCCAGCAGTGAAGCCGGCCCAGGACTAGACAATGAGCAGTTCTTC
TRBJ2-2	few	TRBV4-2	.	CASSPNTVGELFF	TGTGCCAGCAGCCCCAATACAGTCGGGGAGCTGTTTTTT
TRBJ2-1	.	TRBV9	TRBD1	CASSVGRTGKEGNEQFF	TGTGCCAGCAGCGTAGGCAGGACAGGGAAAGAGGGGAATGAGCAGTTCTTC
TRBJ1-4	.	TRBV11-2	.	CASSLREAEEKLFF	TGTGCCAGCAGTCTTAGGGAGGCGGAAGAAAAACTGTTTTTT
TRBJ2-3	.	TRBV7-8	TRBD2	CASSQLTSVSTDTQYF	TGTGCCAGCAGCCAGCTGACTAGCGTTAGCACAGATACGCAGTATTTT
TRBJ1-3	.	TRBV9	.	CASSVDPTDSSGNTIYF	TGTGCCAGCAGCGTAGACCCTACGGACAGCTCTGGAAACACCATATATTTT
TRBJ2-7	.	TRBV7-2	TRBD1	CASRKPGGQGHEQYF	TGTGCCAGCCGAAAGCCGGGTGGACAGGGCCACGAGCAGTACTTC
TRBJ2-7	.	TRBV13	TRBD2	CASSFSGRAFEQYF	TGTGCCAGCAGCTTTAGCGGGAGGGCCTTCGAGCAGTACTTC
TRBJ2-5	.	TRBV6-6	TRBD2	CASSYAGGRETQYF	TGTGCCAGCAGTTACGCGGGAGGGCGCGAGACCCAGTACTTC
TRBJ2-7	.	TRBV5-5	.	CASSLGGGASYEQYF	TGTGCCAGCAGCTTGGGGGGGGGCGCATCCTACGAGCAGTACTTC
TRBJ2-7	.	TRBV5-8	TRBD2	CASSLPSGGNEQYF	TGTGCCAGCAGCTTGCCGAGCGGGGGCAACGAGCAGTACTTC
TRBJ1-6	.	TRBV25-1	TRBD1	CASTRDREITSPLHF	TGTGCCAGCACCCGGGACAGGGAAATTACTTCACCCCTCCACTTT
TRBJ2-2	.	TRBV11-2	TRBD2	CASSSGTSGRRTGELFF	TGTGCCAGCAGCTCAGGGACTAGCGGGAGACGGACCGGGGAGCTGTTTTTT
TRBJ2-3	.	TRBV5-4	TRBD2	CASSFSGGSGDTQYF	TGTGCCAGCAGCTTTAGCGGGGGATCAGGAGATACGCAGTATTTT
TRBJ1-5	.	TRBV4-1	.	CASSQDTPKGLNQPQHF	TGCGCCAGCAGCCAAGATACCCCCAAGGGGCTCAATCAGCCCCAGCATTTT
TRBJ2-7	few	TRBV6-1	TRBD1	CASSTRDRGLEQYF	TGTGCCAGCAGTACCCGGGACAGGGGGCTCGAGCAGTACTTC
TRBJ2-7	.	TRBV2	TRBD2	CASKGIAGTFSYEQYF	TGTGCCAGCAAGGGGATAGCGGGAACTTTTTCCTACGAGCAGTACTTC